This is a list of T cell receptor beta chains from one sample in a study of graft-versus-host responses after intestinal transplantation. These receptors have no identified antigens. Some clones are missing from TCRdb's copy, which holds only in-frame ones; the method was immunoSEQ multiplex PCR. The repertoire holds roughly 90,000 clones, with less than 90% as singletons. Specimen: unstimulated CD4+ T cells sorted from spleen or lymph node cells, collected before transplant. The receptors stem from a human donor who was the organ donor for an intestinal transplant. Both conserved end residues are part of each CDR3. Fields, in order: clone size, V gene, D gene, J gene, CDR3 protein, CDR3 DNA. D genes are given only for firm matches. Clone sizes are given selectively: once, few, many, or a class where the clone is expanded.

-	TRBV18	-	TRBJ2-5	CASSPRWAAQETQYF	TGTGCCAGCTCACCACGGTGGGCTGCCCAAGAGACCCAGTACTTC
-	TRBV29-1	-	TRBJ2-2	CSVRRGFGGELFF	TGCAGCGTTCGACGGGGGTTTGGCGGGGAGCTGTTTTTT
-	TRBV18	-	TRBJ2-7	CASSPAGYEQYF	TGTGCCAGCTCACCGGCGGGATACGAGCAGTACTTC
-	TRBV6-1	-	TRBJ1-2	CASSETYTAYGYTF	TGTGCCAGCAGTGAGACATATACCGCCTATGGCTACACCTTC
-	TRBV4-2	TRBD2	TRBJ2-1	CASSQGGSGRIGEQFF	TGTGCCAGCAGCCAAGGTGGTAGCGGGAGGATCGGGGAGCAGTTCTTC
-	TRBV7-2	TRBD2	TRBJ2-7	CASSSRTSGSYEQYF	TGTGCCAGCAGCTCAAGGACTAGCGGGAGCTACGAGCAGTACTTC
once	TRBV5-1	-	TRBJ2-5	CASSLSGGSETQYF	TGCGCCAGCAGTCTATCAGGGGGGAGCGAGACCCAGTACTTC
once	TRBV5-4	TRBD2	TRBJ2-5	CASSLVGSGGAGETQYF	TGTGCCAGCAGCTTGGTTGGTAGCGGGGGGGCCGGGGAGACCCAGTACTTC
few	TRBV29-1	-	TRBJ2-3	CSVVRSVDTQYF	TGCAGCGTTGTGCGATCCGTTGATACGCAGTATTTT
-	TRBV5-1	-	TRBJ1-5	CASSATGSGQPQHF	TGCGCCAGCAGCGCCACGGGAAGTGGTCAGCCCCAGCATTTT
-	TRBV9	-	TRBJ1-1	CASSVGPGQGNTEAFF	TGTGCCAGCAGCGTCGGCCCAGGTCAAGGGAACACTGAAGCTTTCTTT
-	TRBV4-3	TRBD2	TRBJ2-3	CASSQARTSGRITDTQYF	TGCGCCAGCAGCCAAGCCAGGACTAGCGGGAGGATCACAGATACGCAGTATTTT
-	TRBV2	-	TRBJ2-5	CASSGGQETQYF	TGTGCCAGCAGTGGCGGGCAAGAGACCCAGTACTTC
-	TRBV20-1	-	TRBJ1-2	CSVREASGYTF	TGCAGTGTCAGGGAAGCGAGTGGCTACACCTTC
once	TRBV7-2	-	TRBJ1-4	CASSLAPGYEKLFF	TGTGCCAGCAGCTTAGCTCCAGGTTACGAAAAACTGTTTTTT
-	TRBV5-1	-	TRBJ1-5	CASSWPRVNQPQHF	TGCGCCAGCAGCTGGCCGCGGGTCAATCAGCCCCAGCATTTT
-	TRBV7-9	TRBD1	TRBJ2-7	CASSYPRGTGISYEQYF	TGTGCCAGCAGCTACCCCCGTGGGACAGGGATTTCCTACGAGCAGTACTTC
few	TRBV29-1	-	TRBJ1-2	CSVEVGQGIGYTF	TGCAGCGTTGAAGTCGGGCAGGGAATTGGCTACACCTTC
-	TRBV5-4	-	TRBJ1-1	CASRGGTGNTEAFF	TGTGCCAGCAGAGGCGGGACGGGGAACACTGAAGCTTTCTTT
-	TRBV7-3	-	TRBJ2-3	CASSLLGGTDTQYF	TGTGCCAGCAGCTTACTCGGAGGGACAGATACGCAGTATTTT
-	TRBV6-6	-	TRBJ2-3	CASTPDGRSTDTQYF	TGTGCCAGCACCCCCGATGGGCGAAGCACAGATACGCAGTATTTT
-	TRBV5-5	TRBD2	TRBJ2-3	CASSPGGLAGADTQYF	TGTGCCAGCAGCCCCGGAGGGTTAGCGGGAGCAGATACGCAGTATTTT
-	TRBV11-2	-	TRBJ2-7	CASKGVSYEQYF	TGTGCCAGCAAAGGGGTTTCCTACGAGCAGTACTTC
few	TRBV25-1	-	TRBJ1-4	CASSDTTNEKLFF	TGTGCCAGCAGTGACACAACTAATGAAAAACTGTTTTTT
-	TRBV11-2	-	TRBJ2-5	CASSPLEQETQYF	TGTGCCAGCAGCCCACTCGAACAAGAGACCCAGTACTTC
-	TRBV6-1	TRBD2	TRBJ2-3	CASRGTNSDTQYF	TGTGCCAGCAGGGGGACTAACTCAGATACGCAGTATTTT
few	TRBV6-1	TRBD1	TRBJ1-4	CASSEYRGGEKLFF	TGTGCCAGCAGTGAATACAGGGGGGGTGAAAAACTGTTTTTT
-	TRBV4-2	TRBD2	TRBJ2-2	CASSQGGTGGRTGELFF	TGTGCCAGCAGCCAAGGGGGGACGGGAGGAAGGACCGGGGAGCTGTTTTTT
-	TRBV6-5	-	TRBJ2-1	CASGRATINEQFF	TGTGCCAGCGGCAGGGCCACCATCAATGAGCAGTTCTTC
-	TRBV27	-	TRBJ1-5	CASSFEGRPRNQPQHF	TGTGCCAGCAGTTTCGAGGGGAGGCCTCGCAATCAGCCCCAGCATTTT